This T cell receptor (beta chain) stems from a study of early T cells in non-severe SARS-CoV-2 infection. As for the study in general: Sequencing of bulk RNA from unsorted whole blood was done, without chain pairing.

This clonotype was counted many times. Individually, cDNA molecules had unique molecular identifiers attached to them. TCRdb redid the calling of the 5' RACE reads with MiXCR, one entry per CDR3 protein. The sample contains tens of thousands of distinct CDR3 sequences, 5% to 7.5% of which appear only once. V lost 4 bases, J lost 3 bases, and 13 bases lay in between. The CDR3 loop spans 15 amino acids. Germline CDR1 and CDR2: SEHNR and FQNEAQ (reference sequence). The sequence came from an adult who was a healthcare worker with PCR-confirmed SARS-CoV-2 infection or an uninfected control (not recorded which). This chain joins TRBV7-9 and TRBJ2-1; the D gene is possibly TRBD1 (6 bases). The sequencing here drew on whole blood, taken at baseline. The CDR3 loop is CASSSTTGFYNEQFF. The CDR3 region has the DNA TGTGCCAGCAGCTCGACGACAGGCTTCTACAATGAGCAGTTCTTC.